This entry lists 29 T cell receptor beta chains sequenced from one sample in a study of a mutant IDH1 vaccine in newly diagnosed glioma. Generated by immunoSEQ multiplex PCR, the TCRdb table keeps only in-frame clones and is missing some. Found here are around 31,000 clones, around four fifths of them singletons; the top ten hold about 25%. Antigens of these TCRs are unknown. As to time point: week 11, during vaccination. Doses of 300 ug of mutant IDH1 20-mer peptide were given with topical imiquimod. This material consisted of PBMCs, taken from a glioma patient whose treatment included an IDH1 peptide vaccine. Source of these receptors: a man aged 25 to 40 with glioma.

The V and J genes are TRBV5-1 and TRBJ2-7; D perhaps matches TRBD2 (6 bases). This CDR3 region has 13 residues. In germline, CDR1 is SGHRS, CDR2 YFSETQ. Trimming shortened V by 4 bases and J by 2 bases, and 10 bases separated the two germline ends. Here the CDR3 reads CASSGEEAYEQYF. CDR3 coding DNA: TGCGCCAGCAGCGGGGAGGAGGCCTACGAGCAGTACTTC.

This rearrangement joins TRBV5-1 to TRBJ2-5; D uncertain. The germline V and J ends were trimmed by 2 bases and 4 bases, with 3 bases remaining between them. The CDR3 spans 11 residues. Germline CDR1 is SGHRS and CDR2 is YFSETQ. The CDR3 nucleotides are TGCGCCAGCAGCTTTGGAGAGACCCAGTACTTC. It encodes CASSFGETQYF.

V usage is TRBV10-1 and J usage is TRBJ2-3, with D perhaps TRBD2 (5 bases). The V end lost 0 bases, the J end lost 0 bases, and 7 bases lay between the germline ends. The CDR3 length is 15 residues. Germline assignment: CDR1 WNHNN and CDR2 SYGVQD (reference sequence). In DNA, the CDR3 is TGCGCCAGCAGTGAGTCGACTACAAGCACAGATACGCAGTATTTT. Its translation is CASSESTTSTDTQYF.

In this sample, this clone turned up a few times. The chain is built from TRBV5-6 and TRBJ2-2; D gene unclear. CDR1 and CDR2 (germline): SGHDT, YYEEEE. V gave up 2 bases and J gave up 6 bases, with 11 bases separating them. CDR3 size: 14 residues. CDR3 protein: CASSFRRVSGELFF. In DNA form, the CDR3 reads TGTGCCAGCAGCTTTCGTCGGGTCTCCGGGGAGCTGTTTTTT.

The CDR3 reads CASSQVLSYEQYF. Here the CDR3 DNA reads TGTGCCAGTAGTCAAGTTCTCTCCTACGAGCAGTACTTC. V is TRBV19 and J is TRBJ2-7; D is ambiguous. V was cut by 5 bases and J by 0 bases, with 8 bases left in between. This CDR3 is 13 amino acids long. Germline V gene lookup returns CDR1 LNHDA and CDR2 SQIVND (reference sequence).

The gene calls are TRBV7-8 and TRBJ2-5, with D tentatively TRBD1 or TRBD2 (5 bases each). There are 17 residues in the CDR3. Between the trimmed V and J ends, which lost 0 bases and 2 bases, there was a span of 16 bases. Germline CDR1 reads SGHVS; CDR2 reads FQNEAQ. CDR3 nucleotides: TGTGCCAGCAGCTTAGCGCGGGCGTCAGGGATTCAAGAGACCCAGTACTTC. Protein sequence: CASSLARASGIQETQYF.

This clone was picked up a small number of times. This chain uses TRBV7-6 with TRBJ2-1; D remains ambiguous. Germline CDR1 is SGHVS and CDR2 is FNYEAQ. The germline V and J ends were trimmed by 7 bases and 8 bases, with 15 bases remaining between them. This CDR3 contains 13 residues. The DNA of the CDR3 is TGTGCCAGCAATAATATGGGCGTGCATGAGCAGTTCTTC. It encodes CASNNMGVHEQFF.

This clone was seen just once. The genes are TRBV25-1 and TRBJ2-7; D not resolved. The CDR3 loop spans 11 amino acids. Trimming took off 0 bases at V and 4 bases at J, with 1 base between the two ends. Germline assignment: CDR1 MGHDK and CDR2 SYGVNS. For the CDR3, the DNA is TGTGCCAGCAGTGAATATTACGAGCAGTACTTC. It is translated as CASSEYYEQYF.

To note about this clone: The same CDR3 arises from other DNA sequences in this sample as well. V is TRBV19 and J is TRBJ1-1, with D possibly being TRBD1 (6 bases). CDR1 and CDR2 (germline): LNHDA, SQIVND (reference sequence). This CDR3 comprises 12 residues. V was trimmed by 3 bases and J by 6 bases, leaving 8 bases between them. Here the CDR3 reads CASSIGGSEAFF. The CDR3 nucleotides are TGTGCCAGTAGTATCGGGGGCTCTGAAGCTTTCTTT.

The chain employs TRBV19 and TRBJ1-5; D not resolved. Germline V CDR1 and CDR2: LNHDA, SQIVND (reference sequence). Trimming left V 7 bases short and J 4 bases short, with 11 bases between. The CDR3 totals 13 residues. DNA of the CDR3: TGTGCCAGTAAGGACGGATTAAATCAGCCCCAGCATTTT. Amino acids: CASKDGLNQPQHF.

The sample holds a few counts of this clone. The chain couples TRBV2 to TRBJ1-6; 9 bases map to TRBD1. With 5 bases clipped from V and 1 base from J, the junction kept 6 bases outside the gene matches. Germline V gene sequence: CDR1 SNHLY, CDR2 FYNNEI. The CDR3 loop spans 17 amino acids. The CDR3 nucleotides read TGTGCCAGCAGTTTCCTGGACAGGGGATCCTATAATTCACCCCTCCACTTT. It yields the protein CASSFLDRGSYNSPLHF.

The rearrangement links TRBV19 to TRBJ1-5; D call uncertain. The ends were cut back, 10 bases at V and 2 bases at J, with 9 bases in the middle. Germline values: CDR1 LNHDA, CDR2 SQIVND (reference sequence). This CDR3 has 12 residues. The DNA for the CDR3 is TGTGCCACAGGTGAGGGCAATCAGCCCCAGCATTTT. Translated: CATGEGNQPQHF.

This chain uses TRBV20-1 with TRBJ2-1; D might be TRBD2 (5 bases). Germline CDR1 DFQATT, CDR2 SNEGSKA (reference sequence). The V and J ends lost 6 bases and 8 bases respectively, with 11 bases between them. The CDR3 has 11 residues. The CDR3 nucleotides are TGCAGTGCCTCTGGGAGTCATGAGCAGTTCTTC. It yields the protein CSASGSHEQFF.

This sequence joins TRBV6-1 and TRBJ2-1; the D gene is possibly TRBD1 (5 bases). Germline CDR1 reads MNHNS; CDR2 reads SASEGT. Trimming removed 2 bases at V and 4 bases at J, with 18 bases between. The CDR3 is made up of 17 amino acids. The CDR3 region has the DNA TGTGCCAGCAGTGAATACTCTGGGGCTGGGGAATACAATGAGCAGTTCTTC. This gives the protein CASSEYSGAGEYNEQFF.

Here the CDR3 DNA reads TGTGCCATTTCGACACCGAACACTGAAGCTTTCTTT. It is translated as CAISTPNTEAFF. This chain uses TRBV10-3 with TRBJ1-1; D is unclear. Trimming took 9 bases from V and 1 from J, leaving 9 bases between them. Germline V gene lookup returns CDR1 ENHRY and CDR2 SYGVKD. This CDR3 contains 12 residues.

The chain has TRBV7-9 and TRBJ1-1; D remains unclear. The CDR3 sequence is 12 residues long. Germline values: CDR1 SEHNR, CDR2 FQNEAQ (reference sequence). Trimming left V 3 bases short and J 5 bases short, with 7 bases between. CDR3 sequence reads: CASSFSGTEAFF. The CDR3 nucleotides read TGTGCCAGCAGCTTTAGTGGGACTGAAGCTTTCTTT. Combining the CDR3 with reference TRBV7-9 and TRBJ1-1 gives the whole variable domain DTGVSQNPRHKITKRGQNVTFRCDPISEHNRLYWYRQTLGQGPEFLTYFQNEAQLEKSRLLSDRFSAERPKGSFSTLEIQRTEQGDSAMYLCASSFSGTEAFFGQGTRLTVV.

This chain uses TRBV30 with TRBJ1-6; a possible D gene is TRBD1 (5 bases). The V and J ends lost 7 bases and 5 bases respectively, with 12 bases between them. CDR1 is GTSNPN and CDR2 is SVGIG in the germline V gene (reference sequence). The CDR3 totals 13 residues. The DNA for the CDR3 is TGTGCCTTGAGCGGACAAAATAATTCACCCCTCCACTTT. Translation: CALSGQNNSPLHF. Looking up the rest from reference TRBV30 and TRBJ1-6 gives the full variable domain: SQTIHQWPATLVQPVGSPLSLECTVEGTSNPNLYWYRQAAGRGLQLLFYSVGIGQISSEVPQNLSASRPQDRQFILSSKKLLLSDSGFYLCALSGQNNSPLHFGNGTRLTVT.

The V call is TRBV29-1, the J call TRBJ1-4; no clear D. The germline CDR1 and CDR2 sequences are SQVTM and ANQGSEA. This CDR3 contains 13 residues. Trimming pared 6 bases from V and 4 bases from J, leaving 12 bases between. CDR3 residues: CSVETGFNEKLFF. The DNA for the CDR3 is TGCAGCGTCGAGACCGGATTTAATGAAAAACTGTTTTTT.

This rearrangement joins TRBV19 to TRBJ2-1; D unclear. The V end lost 3 bases, the J end lost 9 bases, and 12 bases lay between the germline ends. CDR3 length: 13 amino acids. Per the germline V gene, CDR1 is LNHDA and CDR2 is SQIVND (reference sequence). DNA for the CDR3: TGTGCCAGTAGTATGGGCGCGTTTGGTGAGCAGTTCTTC. This gives the protein CASSMGAFGEQFF.

This clone was counted between two and nine times. This chain links TRBV7-7 with TRBJ2-1; possible D gene TRBD1, 5 bases. Trimming pared 5 bases from V and 3 bases from J, leaving 14 bases between. The CDR3 is 15 residues long. Per the germline V gene, CDR1 is SSHAT and CDR2 is FNYEAQ (reference sequence). CDR3 sequence: CASSQQGTGYNEQFF. CDR3 nucleotides: TGTGCCAGCAGCCAGCAGGGTACTGGCTACAATGAGCAGTTCTTC.

The V and J genes are TRBV5-6 and TRBJ2-1; a possible D gene is TRBD1 (5 bases). The CDR3 has 13 amino acids. Trimming pared 4 bases from V and 4 bases from J, leaving 9 bases between. Germline V lookup: CDR1 SGHDT, CDR2 YYEEEE. The CDR3 DNA reads TGTGCCAGCAGCGACAGCCCTTACAATGAGCAGTTCTTC. Its protein product is CASSDSPYNEQFF.

The gene calls are TRBV19 and TRBJ1-1; maybe TRBD1 (6 bases). V lost 6 bases and J lost 4, with 15 bases in between. Germline V CDR1 and CDR2: LNHDA, SQIVND (reference sequence). This CDR3 has 14 amino acids. The CDR3 here is CASSHGGRGTEAFF. CDR3 DNA: TGTGCCAGTAGCCACGGTGGCAGGGGCACTGAAGCTTTCTTT.

The chain uses TRBV5-6 and TRBJ2-7, with unresolved D. The CDR3 contains 15 residues. The germline V and J ends were trimmed by 4 bases and 0 bases, with 14 bases remaining between them. The germline V gene encodes CDR1 SGHDT and CDR2 YYEEEE. The CDR3 DNA sequence: TGTGCCAGCAGCCCCCAACCGAAGGACTCCTACGAGCAGTACTTC. Translating gives CASSPQPKDSYEQYF.

The chain uses TRBV30 and TRBJ1-3, with D perhaps matching TRBD1 (5 bases). CDR1 GTSNPN and CDR2 SVGIG come from the germline V gene (reference sequence). Trimming removed 2 bases from V and 0 bases from J, with 11 bases in between. This CDR3 spans 15 amino acids. The CDR3 protein is CAWSREGSSGNTIYF. CDR3 DNA sequence: TGTGCCTGGAGTCGGGAGGGGTCCTCTGGAAACACCATATATTTT.

The chain joins TRBV5-1 to TRBJ2-5; 7 nucleotides match TRBD1. The V and J ends lost 4 bases and 4 bases, in that order; junction bases with no gene match: 10. Germline loops: CDR1 SGHRS, CDR2 YFSETQ. This CDR3 is 15 amino acids long. CDR3 sequence: CASSGMTGKGETQYF. The CDR3 DNA is TGCGCCAGCAGCGGAATGACAGGGAAGGGAGAGACCCAGTACTTC.

The CDR3 loop is CASSTGYNEQFF. The CDR3 nucleotides are TGTGCCAGCAGCACAGGATACAATGAGCAGTTCTTC. The chain combines TRBV7-8 with TRBJ2-1; D is possibly TRBD1 (5 bases). With 5 bases removed from V and 4 bases from J, the gap between germline ends came to 6 bases. Looked up from germline, CDR1 is SGHVS and CDR2 is FQNEAQ. The CDR3 is made up of 12 amino acids.

The chain carries TRBV5-1 and TRBJ2-4; no reliable D call. Between the trimmed V and J ends, which lost 0 bases and 16 bases, there was a span of 20 bases. CDR3 length: 14 amino acids. Per the germline V gene, CDR1 is SGHRS and CDR2 is YFSETQ. Here the CDR3 reads CASSLEGIEIRVYF. Here the CDR3 DNA reads TGCGCCAGCAGCTTGGAAGGGATCGAAATCCGGGTCTACTTC.

The chain combines TRBV5-1 with TRBJ2-5; TRBD1 matches at 7 bases. The CDR3 is made up of 15 amino acids. From germline, CDR1 is SGHRS and CDR2 YFSETQ. V shed 5 bases, J shed 4 bases, and the junction held 11 bases outside the gene matches. The CDR3, as DNA: TGCGCCAGCAGACTTAACCCGGGACAGCTAGAGACCCAGTACTTC. Translated: CASRLNPGQLETQYF. Based on the CDR3 plus reference TRBV5-1 and TRBJ2-5, the full variable domain is KAGVTQTPRYLIKTRGQQVTLSCSPISGHRSVSWYQQTPGQGLQFLFEYFSETQRNKGNFPGRFSGRQFSNSRSEMNVSTLELGDSALYLCASRLNPGQLETQYFGPGTRLLVL.

This clone was seen just once. V and J are TRBV6-4 and TRBJ1-5; maybe TRBD1 (5 bases). The CDR3 is made up of 17 amino acids. With 0 bases removed from V and 0 bases from J, the gap between germline ends came to 12 bases. CDR1 and CDR2 from the germline V gene are MRHNA and SNTAGT. The CDR3 here is CASSDSSDSHSNQPQHF. In DNA form, the CDR3 reads TGTGCCAGCAGTGACTCAAGTGACAGCCATAGCAATCAGCCCCAGCATTTT.